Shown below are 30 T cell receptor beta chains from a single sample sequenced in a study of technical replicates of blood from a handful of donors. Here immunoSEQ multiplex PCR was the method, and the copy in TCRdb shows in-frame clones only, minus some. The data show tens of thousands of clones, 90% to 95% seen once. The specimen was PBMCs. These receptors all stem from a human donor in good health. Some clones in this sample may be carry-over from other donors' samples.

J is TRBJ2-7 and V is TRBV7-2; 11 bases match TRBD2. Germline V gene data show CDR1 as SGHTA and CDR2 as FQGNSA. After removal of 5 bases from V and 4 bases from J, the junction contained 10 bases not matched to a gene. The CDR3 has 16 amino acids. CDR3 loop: CASSKQTGTSGYEQYF. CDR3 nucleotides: TGTGCCAGCAGCAAACAGACCGGGACTAGCGGTTACGAGCAGTACTTC. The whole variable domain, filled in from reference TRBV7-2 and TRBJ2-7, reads GAGVSQSPSNKVTEKGKDVELRCDPISGHTALYWYRQSLGQGLEFLIYFQGNSAPDKSGLPSDRFSAERTGGSVSTLTIQRTQQEDSAVYLCASSKQTGTSGYEQYFGPGTRLTVT.

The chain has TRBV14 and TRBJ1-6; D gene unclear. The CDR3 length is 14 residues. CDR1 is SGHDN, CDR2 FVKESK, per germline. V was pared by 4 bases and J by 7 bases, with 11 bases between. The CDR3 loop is CASSPGRINSPLHF. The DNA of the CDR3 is TGTGCCAGCAGCCCGGGGAGGATCAATTCACCCCTCCACTTT. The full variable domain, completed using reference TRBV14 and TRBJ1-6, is EAGVTQFPSHSVIEKGQTVTLRCDPISGHDNLYWYRRVMGKEIKFLLHFVKESKQDESGMPNNRFLAERTGGTYSTLKVQPAELEDSGVYFCASSPGRINSPLHFGNGTRLTVT.

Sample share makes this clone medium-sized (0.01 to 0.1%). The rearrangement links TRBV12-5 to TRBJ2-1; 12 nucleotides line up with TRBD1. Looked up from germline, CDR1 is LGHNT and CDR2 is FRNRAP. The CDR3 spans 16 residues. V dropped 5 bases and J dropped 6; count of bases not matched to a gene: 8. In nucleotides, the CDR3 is TGTGCTAGTGGTGACCCGGGACAGGGGGCGACCAATGAGCAGTTCTTC. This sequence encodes CASGDPGQGATNEQFF.

The CDR3 region is CAITGEENSPLHF. For the CDR3, the DNA is TGTGCCATCACGGGGGAGGAGAATTCACCCCTCCACTTT. The rearrangement joins TRBV10-3 to TRBJ1-6, with a tentative D call TRBD1 (5 bases). Trimming shortened V by 7 bases and J by 7 bases, and 11 bases separated the two germline ends. The CDR3 spans 13 residues. The germline V gene has CDR1 ENHRY and CDR2 SYGVKD.

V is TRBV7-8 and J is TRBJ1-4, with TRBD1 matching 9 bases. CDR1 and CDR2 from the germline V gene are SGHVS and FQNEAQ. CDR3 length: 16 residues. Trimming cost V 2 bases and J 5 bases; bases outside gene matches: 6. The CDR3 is CASSLRDRERNEKLFF. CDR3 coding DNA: TGTGCCAGCAGCTTAAGGGACAGGGAGAGGAATGAAAAACTGTTTTTT.

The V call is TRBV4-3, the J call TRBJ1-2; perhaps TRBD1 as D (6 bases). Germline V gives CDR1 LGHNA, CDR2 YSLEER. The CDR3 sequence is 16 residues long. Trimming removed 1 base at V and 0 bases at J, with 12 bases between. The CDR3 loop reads CASSQGTGTTNYGYTF. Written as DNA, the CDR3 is TGCGCCAGCAGCCAAGGCACGGGGACAACTAACTATGGCTACACCTTC.

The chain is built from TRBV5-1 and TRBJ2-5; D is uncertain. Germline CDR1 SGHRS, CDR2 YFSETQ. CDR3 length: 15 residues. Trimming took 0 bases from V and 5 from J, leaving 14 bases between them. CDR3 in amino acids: CASSLAGVARETQYF. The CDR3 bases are TGCGCCAGCAGCTTGGCCGGAGTAGCCCGGGAGACCCAGTACTTC.

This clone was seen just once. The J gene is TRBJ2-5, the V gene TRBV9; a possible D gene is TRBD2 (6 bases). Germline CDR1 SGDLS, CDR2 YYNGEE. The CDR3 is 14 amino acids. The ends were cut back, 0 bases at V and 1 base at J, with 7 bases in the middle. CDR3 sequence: CASSVATSQETQYF. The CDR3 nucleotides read TGTGCCAGCAGCGTAGCGACTAGCCAAGAGACCCAGTACTTC.

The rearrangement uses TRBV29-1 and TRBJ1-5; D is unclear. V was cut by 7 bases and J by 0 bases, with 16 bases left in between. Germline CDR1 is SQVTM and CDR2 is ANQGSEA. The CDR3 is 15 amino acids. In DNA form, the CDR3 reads TGCAGCGCCCGACGGAGAGATGGTAGCAATCAGCCCCAGCATTTT. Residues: CSARRRDGSNQPQHF.

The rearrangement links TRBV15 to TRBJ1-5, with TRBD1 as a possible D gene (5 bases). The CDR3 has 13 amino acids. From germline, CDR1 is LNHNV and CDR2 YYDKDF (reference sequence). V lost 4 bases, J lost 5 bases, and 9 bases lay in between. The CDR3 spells CATSTQDDQPQHF. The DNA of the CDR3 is TGTGCCACCAGCACACAGGATGATCAGCCCCAGCATTTT.

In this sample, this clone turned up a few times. This chain's CDR3 is CASSLVGQGMPGELFF. The CDR3 DNA sequence: TGTGCCAGCAGCTTAGTAGGACAGGGAATGCCCGGGGAGCTGTTTTTT. The chain has TRBV7-2 and TRBJ2-2, with 8 bases identical to TRBD1. CDR3 length: 16 amino acids. Per the germline V gene, CDR1 is SGHTA and CDR2 is FQGNSA. Losses at the gene ends were 1 base for V and 6 bases for J; bases not matched to a gene: 7.

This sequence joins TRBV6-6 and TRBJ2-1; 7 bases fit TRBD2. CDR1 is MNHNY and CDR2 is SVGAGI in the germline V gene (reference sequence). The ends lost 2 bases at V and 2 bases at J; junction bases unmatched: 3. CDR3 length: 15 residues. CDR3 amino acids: CASSYVLAPYNEQFF. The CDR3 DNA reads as TGTGCCAGCAGTTACGTACTAGCGCCCTACAATGAGCAGTTCTTC.

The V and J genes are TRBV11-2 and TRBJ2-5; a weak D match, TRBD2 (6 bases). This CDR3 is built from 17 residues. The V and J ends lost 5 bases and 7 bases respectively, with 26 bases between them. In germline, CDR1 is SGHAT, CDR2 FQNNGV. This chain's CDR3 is CASSLGWGSGSPGTQYF. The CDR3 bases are TGTGCCAGCAGCCTCGGGTGGGGTAGCGGCTCCCCGGGGACCCAGTACTTC.

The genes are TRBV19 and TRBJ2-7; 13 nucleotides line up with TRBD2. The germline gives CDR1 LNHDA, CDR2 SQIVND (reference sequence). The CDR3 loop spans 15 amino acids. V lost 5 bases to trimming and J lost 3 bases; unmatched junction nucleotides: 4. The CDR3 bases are TGTGCCAGTAGTCGTTGGACTAGCGGGAGCTACGAGCAGTACTTC. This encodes CASSRWTSGSYEQYF.

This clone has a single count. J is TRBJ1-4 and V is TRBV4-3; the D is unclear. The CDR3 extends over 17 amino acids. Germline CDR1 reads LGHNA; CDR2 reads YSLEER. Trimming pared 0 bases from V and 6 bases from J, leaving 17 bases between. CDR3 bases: TGCGCCAGCAGCCAAGAGAGGGCAGCCTTGGGATATGAAAAACTGTTTTTT. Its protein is CASSQERAALGYEKLFF.

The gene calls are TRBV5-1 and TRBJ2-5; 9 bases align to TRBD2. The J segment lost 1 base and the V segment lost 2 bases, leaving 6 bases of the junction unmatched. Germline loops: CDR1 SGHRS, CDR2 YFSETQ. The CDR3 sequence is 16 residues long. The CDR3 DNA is TGCGCCAGCAGCTTCGAGTCTAGCGGGGCCCAAGAGACCCAGTACTTC. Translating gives CASSFESSGAQETQYF.

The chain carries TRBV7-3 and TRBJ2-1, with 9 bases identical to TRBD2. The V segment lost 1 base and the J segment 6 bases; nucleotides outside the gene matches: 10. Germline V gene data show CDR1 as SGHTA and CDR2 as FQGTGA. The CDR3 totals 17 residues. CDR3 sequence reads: CASSLIGGRGLRNEQFF. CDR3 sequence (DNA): TGTGCCAGCAGCTTAATCGGCGGGAGGGGCCTACGCAATGAGCAGTTCTTC.

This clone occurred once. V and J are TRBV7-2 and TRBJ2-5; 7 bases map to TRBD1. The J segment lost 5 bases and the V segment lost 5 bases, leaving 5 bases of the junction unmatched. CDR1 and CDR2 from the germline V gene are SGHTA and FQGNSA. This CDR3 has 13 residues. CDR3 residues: CASSPRGTETQYF. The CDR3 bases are TGTGCCAGCAGCCCCAGGGGGACGGAGACCCAGTACTTC.

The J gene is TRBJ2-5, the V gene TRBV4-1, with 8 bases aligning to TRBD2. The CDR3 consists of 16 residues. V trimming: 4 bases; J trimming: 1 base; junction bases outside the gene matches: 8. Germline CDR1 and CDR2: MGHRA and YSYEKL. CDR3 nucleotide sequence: TGCGCCAGCAGCCCGACTGAGCGGGAGATCCAAGAGACCCAGTACTTC. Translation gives CASSPTEREIQETQYF.

CDR3 in DNA: TGCGCCAGCAGCCAAGATGGCGGCAGGGGGCGAACAGATACGCAGTATTTT. The encoded protein is CASSQDGGRGRTDTQYF. The rearrangement joins TRBV4-3 to TRBJ2-3; 8 nucleotides align to TRBD1. The germline V gene encodes CDR1 LGHNA and CDR2 YSLEER. After removal of 0 bases from V and 3 bases from J, the junction contained 8 bases not matched to a gene. CDR3 length: 17 residues.

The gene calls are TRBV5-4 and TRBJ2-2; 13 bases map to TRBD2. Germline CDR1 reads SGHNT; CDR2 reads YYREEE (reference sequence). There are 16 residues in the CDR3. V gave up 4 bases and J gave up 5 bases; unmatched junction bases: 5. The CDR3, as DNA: TGTGCCAGCAGCAAGGGACTAGCGGGGCAGACCGGGGAGCTGTTTTTT. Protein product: CASSKGLAGQTGELFF.

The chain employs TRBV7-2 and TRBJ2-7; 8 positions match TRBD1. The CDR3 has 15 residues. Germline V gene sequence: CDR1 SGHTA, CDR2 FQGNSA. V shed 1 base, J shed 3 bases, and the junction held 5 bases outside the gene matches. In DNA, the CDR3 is TGTGCCAGCAGCTTAGGGACAGGGAAAAACTACGAGCAGTACTTC. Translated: CASSLGTGKNYEQYF.

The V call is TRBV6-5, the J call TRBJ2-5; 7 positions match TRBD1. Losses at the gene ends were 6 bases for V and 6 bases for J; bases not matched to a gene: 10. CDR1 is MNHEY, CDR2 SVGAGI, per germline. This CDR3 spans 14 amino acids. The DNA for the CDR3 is TGTGCCAGCAGATCCCGACAGGGTAGAAAGACCCAGTACTTC. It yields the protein CASRSRQGRKTQYF.

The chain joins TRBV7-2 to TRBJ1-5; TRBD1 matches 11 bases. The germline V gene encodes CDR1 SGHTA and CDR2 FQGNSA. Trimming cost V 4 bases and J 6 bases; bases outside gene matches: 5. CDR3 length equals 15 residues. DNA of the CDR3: TGTGCCAGCAGCTCGGACAGGGGGCTTGTTCAGCCCCAGCATTTT. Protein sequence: CASSSDRGLVQPQHF.

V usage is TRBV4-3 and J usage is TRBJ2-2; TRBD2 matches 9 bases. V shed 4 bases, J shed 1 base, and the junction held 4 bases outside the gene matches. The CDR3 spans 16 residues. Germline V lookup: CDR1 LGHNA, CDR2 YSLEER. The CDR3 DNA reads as TGCGCCAGCAGCCCCTGGACTAGCGTGAACACCGGGGAGCTGTTTTTT. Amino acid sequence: CASSPWTSVNTGELFF.

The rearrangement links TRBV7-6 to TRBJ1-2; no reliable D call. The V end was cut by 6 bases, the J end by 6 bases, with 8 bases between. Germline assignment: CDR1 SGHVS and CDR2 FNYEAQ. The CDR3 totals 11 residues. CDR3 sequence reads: CASRGLNGYTF. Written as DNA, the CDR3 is TGTGCCAGCAGGGGCCTGAATGGCTACACCTTC. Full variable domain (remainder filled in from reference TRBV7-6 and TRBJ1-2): GAGVSQSPRYKVTKRGQDVALRCDPISGHVSLYWYRQALGQGPEFLTYFNYEAQQDKSGLPNDRFSAERPEGSISTLTIQRTEQRDSAMYRCASRGLNGYTFGSGTRLTVV.

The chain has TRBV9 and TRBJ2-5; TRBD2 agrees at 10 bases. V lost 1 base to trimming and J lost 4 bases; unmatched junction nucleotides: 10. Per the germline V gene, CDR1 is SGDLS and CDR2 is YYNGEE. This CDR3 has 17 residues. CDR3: CASSVSPLAGRGETQYF. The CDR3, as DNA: TGTGCCAGCAGCGTATCTCCACTAGCGGGGAGGGGAGAGACCCAGTACTTC. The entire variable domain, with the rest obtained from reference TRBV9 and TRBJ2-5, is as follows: DSGVTQTPKHLITATGQRVTLRCSPRSGDLSVYWYQQSLDQGLQFLIQYYNGEERAKGNILERFSAQQFPDLHSELNLSSLELGDSALYFCASSVSPLAGRGETQYFGPGTRLLVL.

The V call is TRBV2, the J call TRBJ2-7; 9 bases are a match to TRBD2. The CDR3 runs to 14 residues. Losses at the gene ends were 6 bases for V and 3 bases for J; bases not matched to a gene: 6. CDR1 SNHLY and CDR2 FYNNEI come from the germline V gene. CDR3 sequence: CASSQGSGGYEQYF. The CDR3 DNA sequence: TGTGCCAGCAGCCAGGGTAGCGGGGGCTACGAGCAGTACTTC.

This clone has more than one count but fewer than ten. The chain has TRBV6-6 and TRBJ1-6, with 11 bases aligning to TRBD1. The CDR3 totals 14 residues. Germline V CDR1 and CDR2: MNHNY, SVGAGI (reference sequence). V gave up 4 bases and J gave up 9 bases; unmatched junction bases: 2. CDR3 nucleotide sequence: TGTGCCAGCAGTTCGGGACAGGGGGTTTCACCCCTCCACTTT. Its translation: CASSSGQGVSPLHF.

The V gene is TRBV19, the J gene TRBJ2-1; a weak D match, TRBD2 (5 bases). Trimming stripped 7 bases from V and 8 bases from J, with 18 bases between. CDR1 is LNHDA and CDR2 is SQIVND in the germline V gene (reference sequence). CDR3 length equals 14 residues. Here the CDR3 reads CASTQDFRGDEQFF. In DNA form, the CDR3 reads TGTGCCAGTACCCAGGACTTCCGGGGTGATGAGCAGTTCTTC.